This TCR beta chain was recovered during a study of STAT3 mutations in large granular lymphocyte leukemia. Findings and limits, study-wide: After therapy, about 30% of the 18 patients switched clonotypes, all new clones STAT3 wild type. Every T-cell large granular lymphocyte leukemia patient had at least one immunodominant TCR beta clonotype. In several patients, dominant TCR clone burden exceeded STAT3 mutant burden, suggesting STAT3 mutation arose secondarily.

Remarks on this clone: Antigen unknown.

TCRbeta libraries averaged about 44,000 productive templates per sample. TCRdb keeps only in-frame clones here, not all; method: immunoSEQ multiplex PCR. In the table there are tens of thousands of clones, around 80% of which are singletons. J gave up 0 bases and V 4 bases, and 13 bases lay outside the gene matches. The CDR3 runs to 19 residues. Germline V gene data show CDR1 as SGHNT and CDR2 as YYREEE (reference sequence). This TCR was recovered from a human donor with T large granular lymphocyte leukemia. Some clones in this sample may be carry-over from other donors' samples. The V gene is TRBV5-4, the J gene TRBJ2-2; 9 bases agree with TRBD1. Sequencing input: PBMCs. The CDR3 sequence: CASSLLPRNRGPNTGELFF. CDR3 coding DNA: TGTGCCAGCAGCCTCCTCCCCCGTAACAGGGGGCCGAACACCGGGGAGCTGTTTTTT.